This T cell receptor (beta chain) was identified during a study of T cell repertoires in cytomegalovirus infection. In regard to this clonotype: Its antigen remains unknown.

TCRdb re-analysed the reads in MiXCR, keeping a single row per CDR3 protein. Of 900,000 to 950,000 distinct CDR3 sequences listed, 30% to 40% were seen once; the top ten hold around 15%. The germline V gene has CDR1 SGHKS and CDR2 YYEKEE (reference sequence). This CDR3 has 15 residues. V gave up 1 base and J gave up 13 bases; unmatched junction bases: 13. The sequencing used cultured CD8+ T cells from PBMCs, collected from culture after CMV antigen stimulation. The chain employs TRBV5-5 and TRBJ2-1; 8 bases match TRBD1. The origin of this receptor is a human donor in good health (CMV status not recorded). Some clones in this sample may be carry-over from other donors' samples. As DNA, the CDR3 is TGTGCCAGCAGCTTGAGCCGGACAGGGTTTAATCCTCAGTTCTTC. Translation: CASSLSRTGFNPQFF.